The rows below give T cell receptor beta chains drawn from one sample of a study of blood T cell repertoires in COVID-19. Some clones are missing from TCRdb's copy, which holds only in-frame ones; the method was immunoSEQ multiplex PCR. The sample shows about 200,000 clones, 80% of them seen only once. The sample comprised peripheral blood. All receptors derive from a man aged 55 to 70 with acute or convalescent COVID-19. The CDR3 runs from the conserved cysteine through the conserved F or W. Each record gives: J gene, D gene, V gene, clone size, CDR3 DNA, CDR3 protein. D genes are given only for firm matches. Expanded clones are given a class, and other clones once, few, many or no size at all.

>TRBJ1-2|TRBD1|TRBV19|.
TGTGCCAGTAGGACCGGGACAGGGCGAAACTATGGCTACACCTTC
CASRTGTGRNYGYTF
>TRBJ2-7|TRBD2|TRBV6-5|.
TGTGCCAGCAGGCCAACTAGCGGGGACTCCTACGAGCAGTACTTC
CASRPTSGDSYEQYF
>TRBJ1-4|TRBD1|TRBV13|.
TGTGCCAGCAGCTTAGGTGGGACAGATAATGAAAAACTGTTTTTT
CASSLGGTDNEKLFF
>TRBJ1-2|.|TRBV29-1|.
TGCAGCGTTGAAGACTTCTATGGCTACACCTTC
CSVEDFYGYTF
>TRBJ1-2|TRBD1|TRBV6-1|.
TGTGCCAGCAGTGAAGGGGGGACAGGGGGCCAATATGGCTACACCTTC
CASSEGGTGGQYGYTF
>TRBJ1-5|TRBD1|TRBV30|.
TGTGCCTCCTCGACAGGGACGAGCAATCAGCCCCAGCATTTT
CASSTGTSNQPQHF
>TRBJ2-7|TRBD1|TRBV4-1|.
TGCGCCAGCAGCCAGGACCCGGGACAGGGGGCCTACGAGCAGTACTTC
CASSQDPGQGAYEQYF
>TRBJ2-7|.|TRBV5-4|once
TGTGCCAGCAGCTTGTCCGCGGCAACCTACGAGCAGTACTTC
CASSLSAATYEQYF
>TRBJ2-1|.|TRBV11-3|few
TGTGCCAGCAGCTTAGATGGTGCAGGTGAGCAGTTCTTC
CASSLDGAGEQFF
>TRBJ1-2|.|TRBV7-2|.
TGTGCCAGCAGCTTAGAGGGACTAGCTAACTATGGCTACACCTTC
CASSLEGLANYGYTF
>TRBJ2-7|TRBD2|TRBV7-8|once
TGTGCCAGCAGAAAGGGACTAGCGGAGACCTACGAGCAGTACTTC
CASRKGLAETYEQYF
>TRBJ2-7|.|TRBV7-9|once
TGTGCCAGCAGCCCCCGGGATCGTCTTCCCGTTTACGAGCAGTACTTC
CASSPRDRLPVYEQYF
>TRBJ2-5|.|TRBV2|.
TGTGCCAGCAGCCGTCAAGAGACCCAGTACTTC
CASSRQETQYF
>TRBJ2-1|.|TRBV18|.
TGTGCCAGCTCACCTCCTAGCGTCGGGGACAATGAGCAGTTCTTC
CASSPPSVGDNEQFF
>TRBJ2-1|TRBD1|TRBV24-1|.
TGTGCCACCAGTGAGGGACAGGGAAGAAGGCAGTTCTTC
CATSEGQGRRQFF
>TRBJ1-5|TRBD1|TRBV6-5|.
TGTGCCAGCAGGGGACAGGGGGCTGAACAGCCCCAGCATTTT
CASRGQGAEQPQHF
>TRBJ1-1|.|TRBV7-9|many
TGTGCCAGCAGGAGACAGAAGTTAAACACTGAAGCTTTCTTT
CASRRQKLNTEAFF
>TRBJ1-2|.|TRBV18|.
TGTGCCAGCTCACCACCGGAGAGGAGCTATGGCTACACCTTC
CASSPPERSYGYTF
>TRBJ1-2|TRBD1|TRBV12-5|.
TGTGCTAGTGGTTTGTCCGCGGACAGGAACTATGGCTACACCTTC
CASGLSADRNYGYTF
>TRBJ1-1|.|TRBV7-9|.
TGTGCCAGCAGCTTATCGACAGGGAACACTGAAGCTTTCTTT
CASSLSTGNTEAFF
>TRBJ2-3|.|TRBV18|.
TGTGCCAGCTCACCCGACTTCACAGATACGCAGTATTTT
CASSPDFTDTQYF
>TRBJ1-2|.|TRBV28|.
TGTGCCACCCTAAGACAGGTCTCTAACTATGGCTACACCTTC
CATLRQVSNYGYTF
>TRBJ2-1|TRBD2|TRBV4-3|.
TGCGCCAGCAGCCAAGGGACTAGTCCGAATGAGCAGTTCTTC
CASSQGTSPNEQFF
>TRBJ2-7|TRBD1|TRBV2|.
TGTGCCAGCGCTGGGACAGGGGGACACGAGCAGTACTTC
CASAGTGGHEQYF
>TRBJ2-2|TRBD2|TRBV6-2/TRBV6-3|.
TGTGCCAGCAGCCGCGGGACTAGCGGGGGGGCCGGGGAGCTGTTTTTT
CASSRGTSGGAGELFF
>TRBJ2-2|.|TRBV2|few
TGTGCCAGCAGTGTAGCTAGCTTGAACCCAACCAACACCGGGGAGCTGTTTTTT
CASSVASLNPTNTGELFF
>TRBJ2-1|TRBD2|TRBV6-5|.
TGTGCCAGCAGTTTCACTAGCGGGACCTACAATGAGCAGTTCTTC
CASSFTSGTYNEQFF
>TRBJ1-1|TRBD1|TRBV27|.
TGTGCCAGCAGTCAACAGGGGGCGAACACTGAAGCTTTCTTT
CASSQQGANTEAFF
>TRBJ1-2|.|TRBV28|.
TGTGCCAGCAGTTTAGGGCAAGGCTACACCTTC
CASSLGQGYTF
>TRBJ1-5|.|TRBV28|.
TGTGCCAGCAGTTTAGTAGCGGGGGGGTGGTTAGGCAATCAGCCCCAGCATTTT
CASSLVAGGWLGNQPQHF
>TRBJ2-2|.|TRBV7-9|.
TGTGCCAGCAGCCCCGACAGGAACACCGGGGAGCTGTTTTTT
CASSPDRNTGELFF
>TRBJ2-7|.|TRBV10-3|.
TGTGCCATCAGTGAGTCAGGGGCTCAGGACGAGCAGTACTTC
CAISESGAQDEQYF
>TRBJ2-1|TRBD2|TRBV9|.
TGTGCCAGCAGCGCGCGGGAGGCTAGCTCCTACAATGAGCAGTTCTTC
CASSAREASSYNEQFF
>TRBJ2-6|.|TRBV29-1|.
TGCAGCGCCGGTTCTGGGGCCAACGTCCTGACTTTC
CSAGSGANVLTF
>TRBJ2-3|.|TRBV9|.
TGTGCCAGCAGCGGACAGGTAGCCCCCGCAGATACGCAGTATTTT
CASSGQVAPADTQYF
>TRBJ2-3|.|TRBV1|.
TGCACCAGCACCCTGGGCGGGGGGGGTTCCGATACGGATACGCAGTATTTT
CTSTLGGGGSDTDTQYF
>TRBJ2-7|.|TRBV6-5|few
TGTGCCATCAGGGGGGCGTCCTCCTACGAGCAGTACTTC
CAIRGASSYEQYF
>TRBJ2-3|TRBD1|TRBV6-5|once
TGTGCCAGCAGCGACAGGGGGCGCTTCGCAGATACGCAGTATTTT
CASSDRGRFADTQYF
>TRBJ1-6|TRBD1|TRBV5-8|once
TGTGCCAGCAGCTTGACCGGGACAGACTTTTCACCCCTCCACTTT
CASSLTGTDFSPLHF
>TRBJ2-7|TRBD2|TRBV12-3/TRBV12-4|.
TGTGCCAGCAGTGCGACTAGCTTCTACGAGCAGTACTTC
CASSATSFYEQYF
>TRBJ2-3|TRBD2|TRBV2|.
TGTGCCAGCAGGGCCGGGACTAGCGCTGATACGCAGTATTTT
CASRAGTSADTQYF
>TRBJ1-5|TRBD1|TRBV7-8|.
TGTGCCAGCAGCGTCCGACAGGGTCTGATGGAGCCCCAGCATTTT
CASSVRQGLMEPQHF
>TRBJ1-3|TRBD1|TRBV10-3|.
TGTGCCATCAGTCCCATTACAGGGGGATCTGGAAACACCATATATTTT
CAISPITGGSGNTIYF
>TRBJ2-5|TRBD1|TRBV5-1|.
TGCGCCAGCAGCCTCGGGACAGGGGAGACCCAGTACTTC
CASSLGTGETQYF
>TRBJ2-1|TRBD1|TRBV29-1|.
TGCAGCGTTGAGCGGGACAGGGGTTACAATGAGCAGTTCTTC
CSVERDRGYNEQFF
>TRBJ2-3|TRBD1|TRBV11-2|.
TGTGCCAGCAGCCCACGAACAGGGGGCAGGGCAGATACGCAGTATTTT
CASSPRTGGRADTQYF
>TRBJ1-2|.|TRBV2|.
TGTGCCAGCAGTGAGACCCAGGTTGGCTACACCTTC
CASSETQVGYTF